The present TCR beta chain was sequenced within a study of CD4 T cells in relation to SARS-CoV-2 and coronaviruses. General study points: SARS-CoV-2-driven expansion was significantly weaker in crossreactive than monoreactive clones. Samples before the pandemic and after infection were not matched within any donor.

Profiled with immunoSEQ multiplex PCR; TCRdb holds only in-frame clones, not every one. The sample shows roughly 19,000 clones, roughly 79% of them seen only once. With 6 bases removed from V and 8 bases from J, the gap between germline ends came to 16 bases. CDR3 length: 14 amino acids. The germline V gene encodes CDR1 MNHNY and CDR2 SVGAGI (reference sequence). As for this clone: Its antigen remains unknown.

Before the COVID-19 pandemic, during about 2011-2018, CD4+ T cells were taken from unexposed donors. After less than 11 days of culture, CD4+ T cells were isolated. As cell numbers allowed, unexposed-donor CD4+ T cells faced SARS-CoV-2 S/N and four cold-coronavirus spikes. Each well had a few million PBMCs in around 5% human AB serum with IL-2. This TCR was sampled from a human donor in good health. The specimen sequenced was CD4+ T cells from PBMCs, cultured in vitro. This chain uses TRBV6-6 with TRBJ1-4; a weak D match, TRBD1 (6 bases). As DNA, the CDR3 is TGTGCCAGCAGCTGGGGGGCCTCGAGGGAAAAACTGTTTTTT. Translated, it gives CASSWGASREKLFF.